A selection of T cell receptor beta chains follows, all from one sample in a study of T cells after yellow fever vaccination. TCRdb called the 5' RACE reads again in MiXCR, with one record for every CDR3 protein. The sample consists of approximately 610,000 distinct CDR3 sequences, less than 20% of them appearing once. The sequencing here drew on PBMCs, taken about 5 days after the first yellow fever vaccination. The source of these receptors is a young man who received the YFV17D yellow fever vaccine. Each CDR3 is given with its conserved first and last residue. A D gene is named only where the DNA matches it firmly. Rows give clone size only sometimes, using once, few, many, or a class for an expanded clone.

size: few; D: -; V: TRBV5-1; J: TRBJ2-3; DNA: TGCGCCAGCAGCCCCGGAACTAGCTTTTCTAGCACAGATACGCAGTATTTT; CDR3: CASSPGTSFSSTDTQYF
size: few; D: -; V: TRBV29-1; J: TRBJ2-3; DNA: TGCAGCGGGGAGGACAGCTCCACCGGTACGCAGTATTTT; CDR3: CSGEDSSTGTQYF
size: -; D: TRBD2; V: TRBV7-3; J: TRBJ2-5; DNA: TGTGCCAGCAGCGTTTACGGTAGCGGGGGGAGAGCGGAAGAGACCCAGTACTTC; CDR3: CASSVYGSGGRAEETQYF
size: many; D: -; V: TRBV4-3; J: TRBJ2-3; DNA: TGCGCCAGCAGCCAAGATCGGAGAAGCACAGATACGCAGTATTTT; CDR3: CASSQDRRSTDTQYF
size: few; D: TRBD1; V: TRBV24-1; J: TRBJ1-1; DNA: TGTGCCACCAGTGACGAAAACAGGGGAGCTTTCTTT; CDR3: CATSDENRGAFF
size: -; D: -; V: TRBV6-1; J: TRBJ1-5; DNA: TGTGCCAGCAGTAAGTGGGGGGCTGGGCAGCCCCAGCATTTT; CDR3: CASSKWGAGQPQHF
size: few; D: -; V: TRBV5-1; J: TRBJ1-5; DNA: TGCGCCAGCAGCTTGGGCGCTCGGGACGGGAATCAGCCCCAGCATTTT; CDR3: CASSLGARDGNQPQHF
size: -; D: -; V: TRBV7-9; J: TRBJ2-5; DNA: TGTGCCAGCAGCCAAGGGACCAAGGGAGAGACCCAGTACTTC; CDR3: CASSQGTKGETQYF
size: once; D: -; V: TRBV7-6; J: TRBJ2-7; DNA: TGTGCCAGCAGCTTAGGGGACCTAGAGAACGGCCGCGAGCAGTACTTC; CDR3: CASSLGDLENGREQYF
size: -; D: -; V: TRBV29-1; J: TRBJ1-1; DNA: TGCAGCGTTCACCCGGTCAGGGGACGGACTGAAGCTTTCTTT; CDR3: CSVHPVRGRTEAFF
size: -; D: -; V: TRBV5-6; J: TRBJ1-3; DNA: TGTGCCAGCAGGACACAGGGTTTTGGAAACACCATATATTTT; CDR3: CASRTQGFGNTIYF
size: few; D: TRBD1; V: TRBV30; J: TRBJ1-5; DNA: TGTGCCTGGAGTGACCGGACAGGGTATTCAGCCCAGCCCCAGCATTTT; CDR3: CAWSDRTGYSAQPQHF
size: -; D: -; V: TRBV25-1; J: TRBJ2-3; DNA: TGTGCCAGCAGTCTACGCGGGGCCGTAGATACGCAGTATTTT; CDR3: CASSLRGAVDTQYF
size: -; D: TRBD2; V: TRBV7-2; J: TRBJ2-5; DNA: TGTGCCAGCAGCTTAGCCTCTAGCGGGGGGGCCCGGGAGACCAAGTACTTC; CDR3: CASSLASSGGARETKYF
size: -; D: -; V: TRBV15; J: TRBJ2-4; DNA: TGTGCCACCAGCAGGGGAAGGGATTTGGAAAACATTCAGTACTTC; CDR3: CATSRGRDLENIQYF
size: few; D: -; V: TRBV13; J: TRBJ1-6; DNA: TGTGCCAGCAGCCCTGGCGGAGATTCACCCCTCCACTTT; CDR3: CASSPGGDSPLHF
size: -; D: -; V: TRBV25-1; J: TRBJ1-1; DNA: TGTGCCAGCGGCCAAGGGGGGTACCCTGGCACTGAAGCTTTCTTT; CDR3: CASGQGGYPGTEAFF
size: few; D: -; V: TRBV15; J: TRBJ1-5; DNA: TGTGCCACCAGCAGAGATCGCAGGTGGAGGGGCAATCAGCCCCAGCATTTT; CDR3: CATSRDRRWRGNQPQHF
size: few; D: -; V: TRBV20-1; J: TRBJ2-6; DNA: TGCAGTGCTAGACAAATAGGGTCTGGGGCCAACGTCCTGACTTTC; CDR3: CSARQIGSGANVLTF
size: -; D: -; V: TRBV7-3; J: TRBJ1-3; DNA: TGTGCCAGCAGCTTAAGTATTCGGGACCTCATTTTCTCTGGAAACACCATATATTTT; CDR3: CASSLSIRDLIFSGNTIYF
size: -; D: -; V: TRBV6-1; J: TRBJ1-2; DNA: TGTGCCAGCAGTCCCATGCAGATTAACTATGGCTACACCTTC; CDR3: CASSPMQINYGYTF
size: few; D: -; V: TRBV7-9; J: TRBJ2-5; DNA: TGTGCCAGCAGCTCCAGGCGCGCAGCCTTGGCAGAGACCCAGTACTTC; CDR3: CASSSRRAALAETQYF
size: few; D: -; V: TRBV15; J: TRBJ2-3; DNA: TGTGCCACCAGCATTTCAAACCCGAGGGGAGATACGCAGTATTTT; CDR3: CATSISNPRGDTQYF
size: -; D: -; V: TRBV7-2; J: TRBJ1-1; DNA: TGTGCCAGCAGCTTAGTAACAGTTATGAACACTGAAGCTTTCTTT; CDR3: CASSLVTVMNTEAFF
size: few; D: -; V: TRBV6-2/TRBV6-3; J: TRBJ2-2; DNA: TGTGCCAGCAGTCCCCTTTGGACCGGGGAGCTGTTTTTT; CDR3: CASSPLWTGELFF
size: few; D: -; V: TRBV7-9; J: TRBJ2-2; DNA: TGTGCCAGCGAAACGACCGGCCTCGAGGACGGGGAGCTGTTTTTT; CDR3: CASETTGLEDGELFF
size: -; D: -; V: TRBV20-1; J: TRBJ1-2; DNA: TGCAGTGCTAGTGGGAGTCTTAACTATGGCTACACCTTC; CDR3: CSASGSLNYGYTF
size: -; D: TRBD1; V: TRBV5-4; J: TRBJ1-2; DNA: TGTGCCAGCAGTTACCCGGGACAGGGGTCCTATGGCTACACCTTC; CDR3: CASSYPGQGSYGYTF
size: few; D: TRBD2; V: TRBV6-2/TRBV6-3; J: TRBJ2-3; DNA: TGTGCCAGCAGTTACCCTACCGGGGGGGCCCCAGATACGCAGTATTTT; CDR3: CASSYPTGGAPDTQYF
size: few; D: TRBD2; V: TRBV20-1; J: TRBJ2-1; DNA: TGCAGTGCTACAGCGGGGAGCTCCTACAATGAGCAGTTCTTC; CDR3: CSATAGSSYNEQFF
size: -; D: TRBD1; V: TRBV7-9; J: TRBJ1-2; DNA: TGTGCCAGCAGCGAAACCGGGACAGCGTTCTCTGGCTACACCTTC; CDR3: CASSETGTAFSGYTF
size: many; D: -; V: TRBV5-1; J: TRBJ2-3; DNA: TGCGCCAGCAGCGCCTGGGGACGGTCTAGCACAGATACGCAGTATTTT; CDR3: CASSAWGRSSTDTQYF
size: once; D: -; V: TRBV5-5; J: TRBJ1-5; DNA: TGTGCCAGCAGCTTGCAGCCGACCCAAAGCAATCAGCCCCAGCATTTT; CDR3: CASSLQPTQSNQPQHF
size: -; D: -; V: TRBV6-5; J: TRBJ2-1; DNA: TGTGCCAGCAGTTACGACGGGGGCCCGTACAATGAGCAGTTCTTC; CDR3: CASSYDGGPYNEQFF
size: -; D: TRBD2; V: TRBV11-1; J: TRBJ2-2; DNA: TGTGCCAGCAGCTTACCCCCTAGCGGGGCAGGCACCGGGGAGCTGTTTTTT; CDR3: CASSLPPSGAGTGELFF
size: few; D: -; V: TRBV11-2; J: TRBJ1-1; DNA: TGTGCCAGCAGCTTATCCGGGGGGTGGGCTTTCTTT; CDR3: CASSLSGGWAFF